A selection of T cell receptor beta chains follows, all from one sample in a study of identical twins. TCRdb re-derived calls from the 5' RACE reads in MiXCR, one entry per CDR3 protein. The repertoire has more than 650,000 distinct CDR3 sequences, 5.5% to 6.5% of them found once; the top ten carry around 2%. Sequenced input: naive T cells sorted from blood. Every receptor here comes from a man aged 18 to 35 in good health. Each CDR3 is given without its conserved first and last residue. D genes are given only for firm matches.

v_gene: TRBV5-1; d_gene: NA; CDR3aa: ASSLGPRVGTGELF
v_gene: TRBV25-1; d_gene: NA; CDR3aa: ASSEDYADEQF
v_gene: TRBV7-2; d_gene: NA; CDR3aa: ASSLSDGYNEQF
v_gene: TRBV12-3/TRBV12-4; d_gene: NA; CDR3aa: ASHTSYSSSYNEQF
v_gene: TRBV3-1; d_gene: NA; CDR3aa: ASSQVEEAQY
v_gene: TRBV14; d_gene: TRBD1; CDR3aa: ASSHSGTGLLNTGELF
v_gene: TRBV6-5; d_gene: NA; CDR3aa: ASSYSILQARTVEQF
v_gene: TRBV6-2/TRBV6-3; d_gene: NA; CDR3aa: ASSYKGWGETQY
v_gene: TRBV18; d_gene: NA; CDR3aa: ASSPIPPNGAGNTIY
v_gene: TRBV5-1; d_gene: TRBD2; CDR3aa: ASSLSAGGPYEQY
v_gene: TRBV11-2; d_gene: TRBD1; CDR3aa: ASSFGQGEETQY
v_gene: TRBV25-1; d_gene: TRBD2; CDR3aa: ASSELVYKREGTDTQY
v_gene: TRBV27; d_gene: NA; CDR3aa: ASSFLPTDTQY
v_gene: TRBV30; d_gene: TRBD1; CDR3aa: AWSRDRGLDRDTQY
v_gene: TRBV9; d_gene: NA; CDR3aa: ASSVDREETQY
v_gene: TRBV5-4; d_gene: TRBD1; CDR3aa: ASSFPPGQGATTEAF
v_gene: TRBV12-3/TRBV12-4; d_gene: TRBD2; CDR3aa: ASSLSVSGSYTGELF
v_gene: TRBV4-1; d_gene: TRBD1; CDR3aa: ASNRGGGSPLH
v_gene: TRBV6-5; d_gene: NA; CDR3aa: ASSYSSDYTEAF
v_gene: TRBV20-1; d_gene: NA; CDR3aa: SAVISFIAQH
v_gene: TRBV10-3; d_gene: TRBD2; CDR3aa: AISDLAGVGNEQF
v_gene: TRBV7-2; d_gene: TRBD1; CDR3aa: ASNPDRGLYNEQF
v_gene: TRBV20-1; d_gene: TRBD1; CDR3aa: SARSGTGTDTQY
v_gene: TRBV7-2; d_gene: NA; CDR3aa: ASSFSRRGVNQPQH
v_gene: TRBV30; d_gene: NA; CDR3aa: AWSDEHNEQF
v_gene: TRBV27; d_gene: NA; CDR3aa: ASSFRGSPHNEQF
v_gene: TRBV6-5; d_gene: NA; CDR3aa: ASSSLDAIALENSPLH
v_gene: TRBV12-3/TRBV12-4; d_gene: TRBD1; CDR3aa: ASPTRTGGNTIY
v_gene: TRBV20-1; d_gene: TRBD2; CDR3aa: SAPRGGQETQY
v_gene: TRBV15; d_gene: NA; CDR3aa: ATSSREFRNEQF
v_gene: TRBV12-3/TRBV12-4; d_gene: NA; CDR3aa: ASSELQGNEQF
v_gene: TRBV20-1; d_gene: NA; CDR3aa: SGSEGNYGYT
v_gene: TRBV5-1; d_gene: NA; CDR3aa: ASSSVEGSYNSPLH
v_gene: TRBV20-1; d_gene: NA; CDR3aa: SARDKQLNTGELF
v_gene: TRBV20-1; d_gene: NA; CDR3aa: SARAVTKNYGYT
v_gene: TRBV7-6; d_gene: NA; CDR3aa: ASSKGTNTEAF
v_gene: TRBV6-2/TRBV6-3; d_gene: TRBD2; CDR3aa: ASSYPTAGVLIEQF
v_gene: TRBV10-3; d_gene: TRBD2; CDR3aa: AIRSSGANTGELF
v_gene: TRBV14; d_gene: NA; CDR3aa: ASSQEGTVGGYT
v_gene: TRBV10-2; d_gene: NA; CDR3aa: ASSESAGSYEQY
v_gene: TRBV12-3/TRBV12-4; d_gene: NA; CDR3aa: ASSREAVGVSNQPQH
v_gene: TRBV2; d_gene: NA; CDR3aa: ASLDAAGRDEQF
v_gene: TRBV5-1; d_gene: NA; CDR3aa: ASSLYPDQPQH
v_gene: TRBV20-1; d_gene: NA; CDR3aa: SVEGFGNSPLH
v_gene: TRBV27; d_gene: NA; CDR3aa: ASSFTDGNTIY
v_gene: TRBV5-1; d_gene: TRBD1; CDR3aa: ASSLSMTGGNGELF
v_gene: TRBV5-1; d_gene: NA; CDR3aa: ASSLDPITSLYNEQF
v_gene: TRBV28; d_gene: NA; CDR3aa: ASSSPAMNQPQH
v_gene: TRBV5-6; d_gene: TRBD2; CDR3aa: ASSWEGSQYEQY
v_gene: TRBV29-1; d_gene: TRBD2; CDR3aa: SAGTSGSLEQF
v_gene: TRBV12-5; d_gene: NA; CDR3aa: ARPPPQAVAKI